There are a few counts of the clone carrying this T cell receptor (beta chain). These data come from a study of identical twins. In TCRdb, the 5' RACE reads were re-called with MiXCR into one record per CDR3 protein. The repertoire includes 200,000 to 250,000 distinct CDR3 sequences, 7.5% of them detected once, and 1.9% sits in the top ten. This CDR3 comprises 13 residues. Germline loops: CDR1 LGHDT, CDR2 YNNKEL (reference sequence). V was trimmed by 1 base and J by 4 bases, leaving 7 bases between them. The same data also contributed to another study, on yellow fever vaccine responses in identical twins.

This receptor was identified in a woman under 30 in good health. Source material: memory (CD45RO+) T cells sorted from blood. This sequence joins TRBV3-1 and TRBJ1-1, with D unclear. The CDR3 nucleotides are TGTGCCAGCAGCCAAGGGACGGGCACTGAAGCTTTCTTT. This translates into CASSQGTGTEAFF.